The 4 T cell receptor beta chains below all came from one sample that was sequenced in a study of shared clonotypes between healthy human individuals (dated by TCRdb to 2020 to 2022). The library came from the immunoSEQ multiplex PCR assay. In its TCRdb copy, this immuneACCESS table keeps in-frame sequences only and misses some clones. Where compared with another copy, unresolved V genes explain less than half of these, and the others have no known cause. The sample table contains about 2.4 million clones; only one count was recorded for roughly 93% of them. Around 0.37% of the sample is held by the ten biggest clonotypes. What was sequenced was naive CD4+ T cells from PBMCs. Taken with the paper, the label for cell subset or site translates to: CD45RA+ positively selected. These receptors were obtained from a young man in good health. Some clones in this sample may be carry-over from other donors' samples.

As to this clone: Other DNA variants within this sample encode the same CDR3. The chain links TRBV6-6 to TRBJ2-7; TRBD2 matches at 9 bases. The V gene end was trimmed by 0 bases and the J gene end by 3 bases; junction bases not matched to a gene: 3. Germline CDR1 MNHNY, CDR2 SVGAGI (reference sequence). This CDR3 is built from 15 residues. The DNA for the CDR3 is TGTGCCAGCAGTTACTCTAGCGGGAGAAGCTACGAGCAGTACTTC. This encodes CASSYSSGRSYEQYF.

CDR3 DNA sequence: TGTGCCAGCAGCTCGACAGGGCACACTGAAGCTTTCTTT. Protein: CASSSTGHTEAFF. The V and J genes are TRBV7-9 and TRBJ1-1, with TRBD1 matching 7 bases. The germline gives CDR1 SEHNR, CDR2 FQNEAQ (reference sequence). The V segment lost 4 bases and the J segment 3 bases; nucleotides outside the gene matches: 2. The CDR3 has 13 amino acids.

The V and J genes are TRBV10-3 and TRBJ1-1; D uncertain. The CDR3 extends over 14 amino acids. Per germline, CDR1 ENHRY and CDR2 SYGVKD. The V and J ends lost 3 bases and 4 bases respectively, with 12 bases between them. The CDR3 DNA sequence: TGTGCCATCAGTGACAGGTATTTGGGCACTGAAGCTTTCTTT. Its protein is CAISDRYLGTEAFF.

The chain carries TRBV30 and TRBJ1-1; D remains ambiguous. Germline-derived CDR1 and CDR2 are GTSNPN and SVGIG (reference sequence). The CDR3 loop spans 14 amino acids. The germline V and J ends were trimmed by 1 base and 0 bases, with 9 bases remaining between them. CDR3 nucleotides: TGTGCCTGGAGTGGGGTGACCATGAACACTGAAGCTTTCTTT. Its protein product is CAWSGVTMNTEAFF.